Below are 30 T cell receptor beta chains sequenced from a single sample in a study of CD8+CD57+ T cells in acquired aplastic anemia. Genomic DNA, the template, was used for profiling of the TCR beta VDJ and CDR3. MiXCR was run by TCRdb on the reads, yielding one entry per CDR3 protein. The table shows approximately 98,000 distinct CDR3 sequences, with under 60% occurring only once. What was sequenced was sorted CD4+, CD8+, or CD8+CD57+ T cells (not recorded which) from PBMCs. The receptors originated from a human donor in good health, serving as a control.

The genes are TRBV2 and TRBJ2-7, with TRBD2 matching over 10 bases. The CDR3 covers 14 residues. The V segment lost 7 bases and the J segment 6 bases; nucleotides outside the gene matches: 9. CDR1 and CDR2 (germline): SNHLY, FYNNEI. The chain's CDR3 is CASTRLAGRAEQYF. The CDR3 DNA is TGTGCCAGCACCAGACTAGCGGGCAGGGCCGAGCAGTACTTC.

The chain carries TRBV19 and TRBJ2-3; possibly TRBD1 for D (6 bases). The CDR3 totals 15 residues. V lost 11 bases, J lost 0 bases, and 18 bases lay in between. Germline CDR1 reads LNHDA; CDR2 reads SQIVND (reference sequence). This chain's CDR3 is CAWGLAGASTDTQYF. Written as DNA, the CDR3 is TGTGCCTGGGGGCTGGCAGGGGCTAGCACAGATACGCAGTATTTT.

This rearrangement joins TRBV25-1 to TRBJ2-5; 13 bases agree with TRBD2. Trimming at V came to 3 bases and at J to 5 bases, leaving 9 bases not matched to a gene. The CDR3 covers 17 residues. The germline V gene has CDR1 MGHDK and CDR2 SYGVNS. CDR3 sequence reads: CASSDPRTGLAGETQYF. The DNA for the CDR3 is TGTGCCAGCAGTGACCCGCGAACGGGACTAGCGGGGGAGACCCAGTACTTC.

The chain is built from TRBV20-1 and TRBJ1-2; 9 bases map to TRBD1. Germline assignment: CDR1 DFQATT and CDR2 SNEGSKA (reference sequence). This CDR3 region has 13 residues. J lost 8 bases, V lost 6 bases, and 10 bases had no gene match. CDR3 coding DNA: TGCAGTGCCAGGGGACAGGGTTTCTTCGGCTACACCTTC. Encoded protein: CSARGQGFFGYTF.

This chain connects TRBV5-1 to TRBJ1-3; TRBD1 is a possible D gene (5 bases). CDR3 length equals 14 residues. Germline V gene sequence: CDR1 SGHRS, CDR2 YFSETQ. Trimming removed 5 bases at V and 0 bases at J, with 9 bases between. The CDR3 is CASRDTSSGNTIYF. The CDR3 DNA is TGCGCCAGCAGGGACACGAGCTCTGGAAACACCATATATTTT.

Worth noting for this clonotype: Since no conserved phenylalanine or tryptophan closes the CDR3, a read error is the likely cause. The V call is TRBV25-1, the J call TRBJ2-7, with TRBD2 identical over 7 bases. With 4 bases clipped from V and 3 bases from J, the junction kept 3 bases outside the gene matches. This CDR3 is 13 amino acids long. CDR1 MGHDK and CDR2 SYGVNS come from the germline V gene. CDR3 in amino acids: CASSGPGGYEQYL. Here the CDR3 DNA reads TGTGCCAGCAGTGGGCCGGGGGGCTACGAGCAGTACCTC.

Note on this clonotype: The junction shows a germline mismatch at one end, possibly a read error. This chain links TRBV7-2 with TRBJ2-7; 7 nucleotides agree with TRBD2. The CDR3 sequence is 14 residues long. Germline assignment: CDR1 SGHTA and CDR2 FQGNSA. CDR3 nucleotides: TGTGCCAGCAACTTAGCGGGCCAGTCCTACGAGCAGTACTTC. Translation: CASNLAGQSYEQYF.

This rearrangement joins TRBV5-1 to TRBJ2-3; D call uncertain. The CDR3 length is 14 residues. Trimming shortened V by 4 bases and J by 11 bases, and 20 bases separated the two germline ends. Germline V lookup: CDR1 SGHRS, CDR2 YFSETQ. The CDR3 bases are TGCGCCAGCAGCGTAACCGGACCATCCAATGAGCAGTATTTT. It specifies CASSVTGPSNEQYF.

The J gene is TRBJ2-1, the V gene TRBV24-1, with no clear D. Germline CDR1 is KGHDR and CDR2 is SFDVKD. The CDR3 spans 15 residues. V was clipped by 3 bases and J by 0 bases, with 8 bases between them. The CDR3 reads CATSDNVGSYNEQFF. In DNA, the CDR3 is TGTGCCACCAGTGATAACGTTGGCTCCTACAATGAGCAGTTCTTC.

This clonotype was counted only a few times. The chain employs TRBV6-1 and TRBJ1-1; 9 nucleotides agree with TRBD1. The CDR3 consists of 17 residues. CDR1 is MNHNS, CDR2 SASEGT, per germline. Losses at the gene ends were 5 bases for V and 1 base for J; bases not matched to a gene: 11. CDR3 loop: CASSRDRVTPRNTEAFF. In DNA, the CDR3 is TGTGCCAGCAGTCGGGACAGGGTGACTCCCCGGAACACTGAAGCTTTCTTT.

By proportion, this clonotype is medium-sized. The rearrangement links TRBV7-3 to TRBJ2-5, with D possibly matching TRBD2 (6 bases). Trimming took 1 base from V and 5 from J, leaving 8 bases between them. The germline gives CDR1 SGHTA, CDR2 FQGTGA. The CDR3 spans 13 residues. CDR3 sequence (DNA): TGTGCCAGCAGCTTAATGGAGGGGGAGACCCAGTACTTC. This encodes CASSLMEGETQYF.

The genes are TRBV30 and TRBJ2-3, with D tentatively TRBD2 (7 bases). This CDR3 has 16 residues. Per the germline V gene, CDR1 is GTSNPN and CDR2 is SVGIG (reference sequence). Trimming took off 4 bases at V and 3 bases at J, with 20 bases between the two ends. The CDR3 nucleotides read TGTGCCTGGATTGGTTCGTCCGCGGGGGCTACAGATACGCAGTATTTT. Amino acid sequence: CAWIGSSAGATDTQYF.

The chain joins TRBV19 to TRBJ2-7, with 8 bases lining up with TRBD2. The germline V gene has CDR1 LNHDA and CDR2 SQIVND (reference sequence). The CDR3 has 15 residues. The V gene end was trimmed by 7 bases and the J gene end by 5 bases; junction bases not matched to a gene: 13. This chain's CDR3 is CASTRGAGRGDEQYF. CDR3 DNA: TGTGCCAGTACCAGAGGGGCCGGGAGGGGGGACGAGCAGTACTTC. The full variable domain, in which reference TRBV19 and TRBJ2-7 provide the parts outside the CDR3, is DGGITQSPKYLFRKEGQNVTLSCEQNLNHDAMYWYRQDPGQGLRLIYYSQIVNDFQKGDIAEGYSVSREKKESFPLTVTSAQKNPTAFYLCASTRGAGRGDEQYFGPGTRLTVT.

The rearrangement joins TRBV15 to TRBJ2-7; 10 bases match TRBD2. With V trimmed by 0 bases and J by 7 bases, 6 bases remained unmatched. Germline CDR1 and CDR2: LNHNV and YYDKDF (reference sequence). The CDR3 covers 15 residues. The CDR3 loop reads CATSRDIAGGREQYF. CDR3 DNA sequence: TGTGCCACCAGCAGAGATATAGCGGGAGGTAGGGAGCAGTACTTC.

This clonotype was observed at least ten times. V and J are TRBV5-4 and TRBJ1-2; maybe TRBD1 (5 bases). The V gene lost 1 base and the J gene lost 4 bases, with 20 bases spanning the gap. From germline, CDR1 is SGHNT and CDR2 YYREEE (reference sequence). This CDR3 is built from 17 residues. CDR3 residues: CASSLWGTRVSPYGYTF. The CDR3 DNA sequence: TGTGCCAGCAGCTTGTGGGGGACTCGAGTCAGTCCCTATGGCTACACCTTC.

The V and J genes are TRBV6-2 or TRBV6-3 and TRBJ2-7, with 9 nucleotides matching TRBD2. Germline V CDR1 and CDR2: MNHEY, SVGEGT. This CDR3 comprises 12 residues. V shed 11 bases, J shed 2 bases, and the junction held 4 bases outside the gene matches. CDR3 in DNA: TGTGCCGGATGCGGGGGGGCCTACGAGCAGTACTTC. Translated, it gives CAGCGGAYEQYF.

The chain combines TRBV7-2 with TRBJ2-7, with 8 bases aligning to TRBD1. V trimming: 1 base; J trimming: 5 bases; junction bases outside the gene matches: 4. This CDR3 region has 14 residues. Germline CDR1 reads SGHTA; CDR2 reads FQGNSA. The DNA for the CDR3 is TGTGCCAGCAGCTTAGATCAGGGGGCAAACGAGCAGTACTTC. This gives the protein CASSLDQGANEQYF.

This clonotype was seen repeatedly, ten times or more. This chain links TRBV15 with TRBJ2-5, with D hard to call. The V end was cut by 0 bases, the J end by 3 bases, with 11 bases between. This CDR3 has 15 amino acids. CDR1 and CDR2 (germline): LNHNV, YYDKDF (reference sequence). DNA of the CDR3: TGTGCCACCAGCAGAGATCGCGGCAAAGAAGAGACCCAGTACTTC. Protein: CATSRDRGKEETQYF.

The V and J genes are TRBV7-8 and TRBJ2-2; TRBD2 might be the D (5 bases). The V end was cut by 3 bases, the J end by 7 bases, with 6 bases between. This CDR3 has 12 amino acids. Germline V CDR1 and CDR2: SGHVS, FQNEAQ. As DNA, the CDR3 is TGTGCCAGCAGCTTTACTAGCGGGGAGCTGTTTTTT. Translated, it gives CASSFTSGELFF.

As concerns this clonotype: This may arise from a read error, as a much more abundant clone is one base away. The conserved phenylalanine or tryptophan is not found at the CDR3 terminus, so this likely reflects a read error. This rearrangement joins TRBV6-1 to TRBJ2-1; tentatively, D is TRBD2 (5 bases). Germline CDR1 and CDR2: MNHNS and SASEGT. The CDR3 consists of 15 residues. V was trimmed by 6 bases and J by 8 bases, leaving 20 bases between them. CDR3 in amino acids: CASSPKRLVSDEQFL. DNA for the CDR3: TGTGCCAGCAGCCCGAAGCGGCTAGTGAGCGATGAGCAGTTCCTC.

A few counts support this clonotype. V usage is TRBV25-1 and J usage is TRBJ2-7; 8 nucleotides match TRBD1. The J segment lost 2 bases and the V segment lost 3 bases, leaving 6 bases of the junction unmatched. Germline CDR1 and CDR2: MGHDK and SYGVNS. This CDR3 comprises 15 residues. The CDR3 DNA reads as TGTGCCAGCAGTGATGCGGGACAGGTGACCTACGAGCAGTACTTC. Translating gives CASSDAGQVTYEQYF.

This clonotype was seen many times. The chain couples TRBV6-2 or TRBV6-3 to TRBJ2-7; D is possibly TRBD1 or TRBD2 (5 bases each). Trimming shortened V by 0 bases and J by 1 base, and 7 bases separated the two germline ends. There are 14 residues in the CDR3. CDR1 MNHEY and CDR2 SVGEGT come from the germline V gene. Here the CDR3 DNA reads TGTGCCAGCAGTTACTCTGGGGGTTCCTACGAGCAGTACTTC. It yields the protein CASSYSGGSYEQYF.

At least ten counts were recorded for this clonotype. CDR3 in DNA: TGTGCCAGCAGTCGGGCGGGGGGCTCTGGAAACACCATATATTTT. Its protein product is CASSRAGGSGNTIYF. The chain couples TRBV6-1 to TRBJ1-3; D is possibly TRBD1 (5 bases). V was clipped by 5 bases and J by 0 bases, with 11 bases between them. Germline V gene lookup returns CDR1 MNHNS and CDR2 SASEGT. The CDR3 consists of 15 residues.

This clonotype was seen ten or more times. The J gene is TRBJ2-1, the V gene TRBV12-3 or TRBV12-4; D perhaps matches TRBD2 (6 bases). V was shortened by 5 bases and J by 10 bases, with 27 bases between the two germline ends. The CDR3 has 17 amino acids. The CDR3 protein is CASSGVTGTEIMREQFF. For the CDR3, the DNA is TGTGCCAGCAGTGGCGTAACCGGGACTGAAATAATGCGGGAGCAGTTCTTC.

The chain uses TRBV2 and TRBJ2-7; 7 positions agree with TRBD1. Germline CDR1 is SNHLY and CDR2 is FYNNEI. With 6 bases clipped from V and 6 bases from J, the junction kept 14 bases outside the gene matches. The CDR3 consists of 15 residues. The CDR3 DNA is TGTGCCAGCAGCCTGGACAGGAACCCAGCCGCCGAGCAGTACTTC. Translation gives CASSLDRNPAAEQYF.

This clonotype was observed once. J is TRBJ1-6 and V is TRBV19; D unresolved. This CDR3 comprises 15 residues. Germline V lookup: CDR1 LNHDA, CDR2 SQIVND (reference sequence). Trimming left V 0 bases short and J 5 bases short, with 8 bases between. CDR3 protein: CASSIDLHNNSPLHF. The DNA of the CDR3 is TGTGCCAGTAGTATAGATCTGCATAATAATTCACCCCTCCACTTT. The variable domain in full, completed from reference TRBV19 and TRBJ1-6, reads DGGITQSPKYLFRKEGQNVTLSCEQNLNHDAMYWYRQDPGQGLRLIYYSQIVNDFQKGDIAEGYSVSREKKESFPLTVTSAQKNPTAFYLCASSIDLHNNSPLHFGNGTRLTVT.

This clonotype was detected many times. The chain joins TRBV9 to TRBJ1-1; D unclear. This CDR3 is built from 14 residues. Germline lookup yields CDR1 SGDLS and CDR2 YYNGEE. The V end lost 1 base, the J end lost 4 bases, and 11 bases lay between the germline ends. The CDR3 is CASSVLMGGTEAFF. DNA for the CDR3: TGTGCCAGCAGCGTACTAATGGGTGGCACTGAAGCTTTCTTT.

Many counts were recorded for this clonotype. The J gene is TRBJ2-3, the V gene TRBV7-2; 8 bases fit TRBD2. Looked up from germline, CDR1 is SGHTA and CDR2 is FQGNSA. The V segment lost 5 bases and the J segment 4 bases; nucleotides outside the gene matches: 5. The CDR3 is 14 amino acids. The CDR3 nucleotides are TGTGCCAGCAGCCAGGCGGGGGGCGCAGATACGCAGTATTTT. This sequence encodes CASSQAGGADTQYF. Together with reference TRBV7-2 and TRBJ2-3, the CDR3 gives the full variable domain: GAGVSQSPSNKVTEKGKDVELRCDPISGHTALYWYRQSLGQGLEFLIYFQGNSAPDKSGLPSDRFSAERTGGSVSTLTIQRTQQEDSAVYLCASSQAGGADTQYFGPGTRLTVL.

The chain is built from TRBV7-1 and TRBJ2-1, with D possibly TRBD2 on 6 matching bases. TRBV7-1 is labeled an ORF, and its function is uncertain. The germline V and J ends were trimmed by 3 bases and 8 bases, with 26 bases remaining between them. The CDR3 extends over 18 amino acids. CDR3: CASSSTLTATGWGDEQFF. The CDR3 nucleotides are TGTGCCAGCAGCTCGACCCTGACAGCGACTGGATGGGGGGATGAGCAGTTCTTC.

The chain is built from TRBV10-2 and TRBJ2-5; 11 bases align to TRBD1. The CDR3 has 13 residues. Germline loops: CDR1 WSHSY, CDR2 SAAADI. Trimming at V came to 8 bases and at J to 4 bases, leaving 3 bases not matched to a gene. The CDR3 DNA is TGCGCCAGCTCAGGGACAGGGGGAGAGACCCAGTACTTC. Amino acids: CASSGTGGETQYF.